The TCR beta chain under discussion was sequenced for a study of T cell repertoires in cytomegalovirus infection. Study-wide background: Used in the study were CMV epitopes, some recently identified and HLA-C-restricted, others well-studied and HLA-B-restricted.

With 4 bases removed from V and 7 bases from J, the gap between germline ends came to 20 bases. CDR1 SGDLS and CDR2 YYNGEE come from the germline V gene. The length of the CDR3 is 15 residues. TCRdb analysed the reads with MiXCR anew, one entry per CDR3 protein. The sample has some 900,000 distinct CDR3 sequences; approximately 32% are singletons. As for this clonotype: Its antigen is as yet unknown.

Sequenced material: cultured CD8+ T cells from PBMCs, taken from culture after CMV antigen stimulation. V usage is TRBV9 and J usage is TRBJ1-1; tentative D call: TRBD1 (5 bases). This sequence was found in a human donor in good health (CMV status not recorded). Some clones in this sample may be carry-over from other donors' samples. DNA of the CDR3: TGTGCCAGCAGCCCGGCGGGGGGAGGGTCTGGTGAAGCTTTCTTT. This codes for CASSPAGGGSGEAFF. The entire variable domain, with the rest obtained from reference TRBV9 and TRBJ1-1, is as follows: DSGVTQTPKHLITATGQRVTLRCSPRSGDLSVYWYQQSLDQGLQFLIQYYNGEERAKGNILERFSAQQFPDLHSELNLSSLELGDSALYFCASSPAGGGSGEAFFGQGTRLTVV.